The rows below give T cell receptor beta chains drawn from one sample of a study of regulatory T cells in long-lasting Graves disease. From the multiplex PCR reads, TCRdb called clonotypes with MiXCR, one entry per CDR3 protein. The sample has about 470,000 distinct CDR3 sequences, 20% to 25% seen once. Source: peripheral blood mononuclear cells (PBMCs), taken when the disease was refractory, from a patient treated with antithyroid drugs. The receptors come from a female donor with Graves disease. Both conserved end residues are part of each CDR3.

v_gene: TRBV29-1; j_gene: TRBJ1-1; CDR3aa: CSVGARMNTEAFF
v_gene: TRBV27; j_gene: TRBJ1-1; CDR3aa: CASSRGDSFVTEAFF
v_gene: TRBV6-5; j_gene: TRBJ1-5; CDR3aa: CASSSAGPQHF
v_gene: TRBV5-1; j_gene: TRBJ1-1; CDR3aa: CASSPGRDTEAFF
v_gene: TRBV6-5; j_gene: TRBJ1-2; CDR3aa: CASSYSIGQSIGYTF
v_gene: TRBV5-1; j_gene: TRBJ1-6; CDR3aa: CASSLGQSLNSPLHF
v_gene: TRBV15; j_gene: TRBJ1-4; CDR3aa: CATTRGSGKANEKLFF
v_gene: TRBV10-3; j_gene: TRBJ2-7; CDR3aa: CATGDRGLHEQYF
v_gene: TRBV7-9; j_gene: TRBJ1-5; CDR3aa: CASSQDISNQPQHF
v_gene: TRBV28; j_gene: TRBJ1-2; CDR3aa: CASSYPDPSSSGYTF
v_gene: TRBV7-9; j_gene: TRBJ1-1; CDR3aa: CASKQETNTEAFF
v_gene: TRBV28; j_gene: TRBJ2-7; CDR3aa: CASSFGDRGFEQYF